These 28 T cell receptor beta chains originate from one sample sequenced in a study of post-analysis software for immune sequencing data. Study-wide results and limits: With TRBV5-6, TRBV5-1 and TRBV20-1 included, about five TRBV segments were more frequent in patients than in controls.

Their specific antigens are unknown. TCR beta libraries were prepared from cDNA with unique molecular identifiers. TCRdb reprocessed the PCR reads via MiXCR and lists one record per CDR3 protein. The sample has approximately 150,000 distinct CDR3 sequences; approximately 31% are singletons. The sequencing input was blood. These receptors were collected from a girl aged 5 to 17 with multiple sclerosis.

The chain recombines TRBV5-1 with TRBJ2-3; 9 bases are a match to TRBD1. The CDR3 contains 16 residues. The V gene end was trimmed by 3 bases and the J gene end by 7 bases; junction bases not matched to a gene: 12. Germline CDR1 SGHRS, CDR2 YFSETQ. CDR3 amino acids: CASSSVQGADFYTQYF. The DNA for the CDR3 is TGCGCCAGCAGCTCCGTACAGGGGGCGGATTTTTATACGCAGTATTTT.

As regards this clonotype: This CDR3 is missing its conserved last phenylalanine or tryptophan, likely due to a read error. V is TRBV4-2 and J is TRBJ1-1, with D possibly matching TRBD1 (6 bases). V lost 1 base to trimming and J lost 3 bases, with 12 bases between them. This CDR3 spans 15 amino acids. The germline gives CDR1 LGHNA, CDR2 YNFKEQ. The CDR3 nucleotides read TGTGCCAGCAGCCAAGGACAGGTCGGATACACTGAAGCTTTCGTT. This codes for CASSQGQVGYTEAFV.

This clonotype turned up a few times. The chain couples TRBV6-2 or TRBV6-3 to TRBJ1-1; possibly TRBD1 for D (5 bases). The CDR3 runs to 13 residues. The germline V gene has CDR1 MNHEY and CDR2 SVGEGT. With 5 bases removed from V and 7 bases from J, the gap between germline ends came to 14 bases. CDR3 amino acids: CASSKSGTGEAFF. Written as DNA, the CDR3 is TGTGCCAGCAGTAAATCTGGGACGGGTGAAGCTTTCTTT.

The chain couples TRBV9 to TRBJ1-1, with 7 bases aligning to TRBD1. Germline V CDR1 and CDR2: SGDLS, YYNGEE. V shed 4 bases, J shed 2 bases, and the junction held 5 bases outside the gene matches. This CDR3 spans 14 amino acids. This chain's CDR3 is CASSPTGSNTEAFF. The CDR3 DNA reads as TGTGCCAGCAGCCCGACAGGGAGCAACACTGAAGCTTTCTTT.

This chain joins TRBV7-2 and TRBJ1-5, with TRBD1 identical over 9 bases. The CDR3 is made up of 15 amino acids. After removal of 5 bases from V and 7 bases from J, the junction contained 9 bases not matched to a gene. Per the germline V gene, CDR1 is SGHTA and CDR2 is FQGNSA. The CDR3 nucleotides are TGTGCCAGCAGCCCATGGGACAGGGATGACCAGCCCCAGCATTTT. Protein product: CASSPWDRDDQPQHF.

CDR3: CSVYTSEGETQYF. The DNA for the CDR3 is TGCAGCGTCTACACGAGCGAGGGGGAGACCCAGTACTTC. The chain is built from TRBV29-1 and TRBJ2-5; D is perhaps TRBD1 or TRBD2 (5 bases each). The V end was cut by 6 bases, the J end by 5 bases, with 16 bases between. Germline loops: CDR1 SQVTM, CDR2 ANQGSEA. The CDR3 has 13 residues.

The chain combines TRBV12-3 or TRBV12-4 with TRBJ2-7, with D perhaps assigned TRBD1 or TRBD2 (5 bases each). The V end lost 6 bases, the J end lost 7 bases, and 13 bases lay between the germline ends. The CDR3 totals 12 residues. The CDR3, as DNA: TGTGCCAGCAGGGCCGGGGCGAGGGAGCAGTACTTC. Amino acids: CASRAGAREQYF.

This clonotype was detected many times. This chain connects TRBV4-2 to TRBJ2-1; 7 bases line up with TRBD2. The germline V gene has CDR1 LGHNA and CDR2 YNFKEQ. This CDR3 has 16 residues. V shed 4 bases and J 4 bases; nucleotides not matched to a gene: 10. Here the CDR3 reads CASSRAGEGSYNEQFF. The CDR3 DNA reads as TGTGCCAGCAGCCGCGCGGGAGAAGGGTCGTACAATGAGCAGTTCTTC.

The chain couples TRBV2 to TRBJ2-2; TRBD2 matches 10 bases. The CDR3 extends over 19 amino acids. After removal of 4 bases from V and 0 bases from J, the junction contained 11 bases not matched to a gene. CDR1 is SNHLY, CDR2 FYNNEI, per germline. CDR3 nucleotides: TGTGCCAGCAGTGTCCTAAGCGCAGGACTAGCGGCGAACACCGGGGAGCTGTTTTTT. Translated, it gives CASSVLSAGLAANTGELFF.

The chain uses TRBV6-1 and TRBJ2-3, with TRBD1 matching 7 bases. The ends lost 5 bases at V and 4 bases at J; junction bases unmatched: 12. Per the germline V gene, CDR1 is MNHNS and CDR2 is SASEGT. CDR3 length: 16 residues. CDR3 sequence reads: CASSPGSGQGADTQYF. The CDR3 DNA reads as TGTGCCAGCAGTCCGGGATCGGGGCAGGGGGCAGATACGCAGTATTTT.

The V call is TRBV24-1, the J call TRBJ1-2; 8 bases align to TRBD1. V shed 3 bases and J 3 bases; nucleotides not matched to a gene: 5. The CDR3 is made up of 15 amino acids. CDR1 KGHDR and CDR2 SFDVKD come from the germline V gene. The CDR3 DNA is TGTGCCACCAGTGATGGCGGACAGGGTGACTATGGCTACACCTTC. Residues: CATSDGGQGDYGYTF.

This clonotype was detected ten times or more. The J gene is TRBJ1-4, the V gene TRBV28; 11 bases align to TRBD1. CDR1 and CDR2 (germline): MDHEN, SYDVKM. The CDR3 loop spans 15 amino acids. The V gene end was trimmed by 5 bases and the J gene end by 14 bases; junction bases not matched to a gene: 13. The CDR3 region is CASSLLRDRGVGLFF. In DNA form, the CDR3 reads TGTGCCAGCAGTCTGCTCCGGGACAGGGGGGTAGGTCTGTTTTTT. Looking up the rest from reference TRBV28 and TRBJ1-4 gives the full variable domain: DVKVTQSSRYLVKRTGEKVFLECVQDMDHENMFWYRQDPGLGLRLIYFSYDVKMKEKGDIPEGYSVSREKKERFSLILESASTNQTSMYLCASSLLRDRGVGLFFGSGTQLSVL.

This clonotype was seen repeatedly, ten times or more. The CDR3: CASSLNRYNEQFF. The CDR3, as DNA: TGCGCCAGCAGCTTAAACAGGTACAATGAGCAGTTCTTC. The V and J genes are TRBV5-1 and TRBJ2-1; TRBD1 might be the D (5 bases). V lost 2 bases and J lost 4, with 7 bases in between. The length of the CDR3 is 13 residues. CDR1 and CDR2 (germline): SGHRS, YFSETQ. The whole variable domain, remainder taken from reference TRBV5-1 and TRBJ2-1, is KAGVTQTPRYLIKTRGQQVTLSCSPISGHRSVSWYQQTPGQGLQFLFEYFSETQRNKGNFPGRFSGRQFSNSRSEMNVSTLELGDSALYLCASSLNRYNEQFFGPGTRLTVL.

Comments on this clonotype: The germline gene is not matched at one end of the junction; a read error may be the cause. The rearrangement uses TRBV5-1 and TRBJ2-1; 12 positions match TRBD2. The CDR3 is 17 amino acids. CDR1 is SGHRS and CDR2 is YFSETQ in the germline V gene. As DNA, the CDR3 is TGCGCCAGCAGCCCACTAGCGGGAGGCCCCTTGGACAATGGGCAGTTCTTC. Translating it yields CASSPLAGGPLDNGQFF.

The chain is built from TRBV12-3 or TRBV12-4 and TRBJ1-5, with 8 nucleotides matching TRBD1. Trimming removed 2 bases from V and 3 bases from J; junction bases left unmatched: 6. The CDR3 length is 16 residues. The CDR3 bases are TGTGCCAGCAGTTTAAGCCGACAGGGGCACAATCAGCCCCAGCATTTT. Residues: CASSLSRQGHNQPQHF.

The table lists this clonotype with a few counts. One end of the junction is discordant with germline, which a read error may explain. This rearrangement joins TRBV10-3 to TRBJ1-1; D uncertain. The CDR3 consists of 13 residues. Germline lookup yields CDR1 ENHRY and CDR2 SYGVKD. The CDR3, as DNA: TGTGCCGTCAGTGATCCCCCAAACACTGAAGCTTTCTTT. Its protein product is CAVSDPPNTEAFF.

This clonotype was picked up one time. This clone may be a read error of a much larger clone one base away. The V gene is TRBV29-1, the J gene TRBJ1-1; tentatively, D is TRBD1 (5 bases). Germline-derived CDR1 and CDR2 are SQVTM and ANQGSEA. The ends were cut back, 5 bases at V and 3 bases at J, with 16 bases in the middle. The CDR3 contains 14 residues. The CDR3 region is CSVMFGGLYTEAFF. CDR3 DNA: TGCAGCGTTATGTTTGGGGGACTTTACACTGAAGCTTTCTTT.

The genes are TRBV7-3 and TRBJ1-1, with D possibly matching TRBD1 (6 bases). CDR1 and CDR2 from the germline V gene are SGHTA and FQGTGA. Between the trimmed V and J ends, which lost 1 base and 8 bases, there was a span of 17 bases. The CDR3 is made up of 15 amino acids. For the CDR3, the DNA is TGTGCCAGCAGCTTAATTGGGCCAGGGGCGACCGAAGCTTTCTTT. This gives the protein CASSLIGPGATEAFF.

On this clonotype itself: An end of the junction does not agree with germline; a read error may underlie this. The chain carries TRBV9 and TRBJ2-6; D not resolved. Germline V CDR1 and CDR2: SGDLS, YYNGEE. This CDR3 is built from 13 residues. Here the CDR3 reads CASSGHVANVRTF. The CDR3 coding sequence is TGTGCCAGCAGCGGCCACGTGGCCAACGTCCGGACTTTC.

This clonotype was detected many times. This chain links TRBV7-2 with TRBJ2-3; 14 positions match TRBD2. Germline V gene sequence: CDR1 SGHTA, CDR2 FQGNSA. After removal of 5 bases from V and 6 bases from J, the junction contained 7 bases not matched to a gene. This CDR3 is 16 amino acids long. The CDR3 nucleotides read TGTGCCAGCAGCCAGGGACTAGCGGGAGTAGGTGATACGCAGTATTTT. Translating gives CASSQGLAGVGDTQYF.

The chain combines TRBV6-5 with TRBJ2-7; 8 nucleotides line up with TRBD2. The J segment lost 0 bases and the V segment lost 0 bases, leaving 4 bases of the junction unmatched. CDR3 length: 16 amino acids. CDR1 and CDR2 from the germline V gene are MNHEY and SVGAGI. The CDR3 region has the DNA TGTGCCAGCAGTTACTCCACTAGCGGCAGCTCCTACGAGCAGTACTTC. Protein: CASSYSTSGSSYEQYF.

A word on this clonotype: A clone one base away is much larger, so this may be a read error. This CDR3 reads CASSNSVGREFF. CDR3 bases: TGCGCCAGCAGTAATAGTGTTGGGCGGGAGTTCTTC. V gene TRBV5-1 combines with J gene TRBJ2-1, with a tentative D call TRBD2 (5 bases). Germline CDR1 reads SGHRS; CDR2 reads YFSETQ. The CDR3 has 12 amino acids. V was shortened by 5 bases and J by 14 bases, with 17 bases between the two germline ends. Complete variable domain (other parts from reference TRBV5-1 and TRBJ2-1): KAGVTQTPRYLIKTRGQQVTLSCSPISGHRSVSWYQQTPGQGLQFLFEYFSETQRNKGNFPGRFSGRQFSNSRSEMNVSTLELGDSALYLCASSNSVGREFFGPGTRLTVL.

As to this clonotype: A much larger clone lies a single base off, so this may be a read error. The chain has TRBV7-2 and TRBJ2-1; 7 bases match TRBD2. The J call may be faulty, since TRBJ2-7 better matches the DNA end. Germline V lookup: CDR1 SGHTA, CDR2 FQGNSA. The CDR3 extends over 13 amino acids. CDR3 sequence: CASSLAGRNEQYF. The CDR3 nucleotides are TGTGCCAGCAGCTTAGCCGGGAGGAATGAGCAGTACTTC.

This clonotype appeared many times. The rearrangement joins TRBV5-5 to TRBJ1-2; 10 bases are a match to TRBD1. Germline V gene lookup returns CDR1 SGHKS and CDR2 YYEKEE (reference sequence). The CDR3 is made up of 15 amino acids. Trimming took 6 bases from V and 7 from J; bases not matched to a gene: 12. CDR3 amino acids: CASIDSTGGESGYTF. DNA of the CDR3: TGTGCCAGCATCGACTCGACAGGGGGCGAGAGTGGCTACACCTTC. The full variable domain, its missing parts supplied by reference TRBV5-5 and TRBJ1-2, is DAGVTQSPTHLIKTRGQQVTLRCSPISGHKSVSWYQQVLGQGPQFIFQYYEKEERGRGNFPDRFSARQFPNYSSELNVNALLLGDSALYLCASIDSTGGESGYTFGSGTRLTVV.

This chain uses TRBV20-1 with TRBJ2-3; tentatively, D is TRBD1 (6 bases). V was shortened by 8 bases and J by 2 bases, with 26 bases between the two germline ends. The CDR3 is made up of 17 amino acids. Per the germline V gene, CDR1 is DFQATT and CDR2 is SNEGSKA (reference sequence). CDR3 DNA sequence: TGCAGTACTAACGGTCCTACGAGGGGGTCCTTCACAGATACGCAGTATTTT. Protein product: CSTNGPTRGSFTDTQYF.

The chain's CDR3 is CASSRRGGEHNEQFF. CDR3 DNA sequence: TGTGCCAGCAGCCGCCGGGGCGGAGAGCACAATGAGCAGTTCTTC. The J gene is TRBJ2-1, the V gene TRBV3-1; D is tentatively TRBD1 or TRBD2 (5 bases each). Per germline, CDR1 LGHDT and CDR2 YNNKEL (reference sequence). The ends were cut back, 4 bases at V and 5 bases at J, with 15 bases in the middle. This CDR3 spans 15 amino acids.

This clonotype was recorded at least ten times. V and J are TRBV20-1 and TRBJ1-4, with TRBD1 as a possible D gene (6 bases). The germline CDR1 and CDR2 sequences are DFQATT and SNEGSKA (reference sequence). This CDR3 is built from 15 residues. The V and J ends lost 6 bases and 4 bases respectively, with 18 bases between them. This chain's CDR3 is CSARGNQGLNEKLFF. The CDR3 nucleotides are TGCAGTGCCAGGGGTAATCAGGGCCTTAATGAAAAACTGTTTTTT.

To note about this clonotype: A clone one base away is much larger, so this may be a read error. This chain links TRBV4-1 with TRBJ1-2, with D hard to call. The CDR3 has 16 residues. Germline lookup yields CDR1 MGHRA and CDR2 YSYEKL. The CDR3 DNA reads as TGCACCAGCAGCCAAGCCTACGGGCAGGTGAACTATGGCTACACCTTC. Protein product: CTSSQAYGQVNYGYTF.